The present TCR beta chain was sequenced within a study of blood T cells in healthy people across ages (dated by TCRdb to about 2015). Context from the whole study: In model experiments, template switching captured roughly one uniquely barcoded TCR beta cDNA molecule for every two T cells. The study measured age-related changes in TCR beta repertoire diversity using deep sequencing normalized with unique cDNA molecular identifiers. The donors were split into four age groups: young (average 16 years), middle-aged (roughly 39), aged (around 67) and long-lived (more than 80). To avoid experimental bias, donors of different ages were spread randomly across the sequencing lanes. For two donors (one aged 18 to 30 and one aged 80 or older), the study analyzed two additional independent replicas of 1 million unique cDNA reads from the same blood draw.

The 39 donors, aged roughly 6 to 95 years, were systemically healthy Caucasian individuals from Russia. Ten milliliters of peripheral blood were drawn from each donor into EDTA-treated Vacutainer tubes. Ficoll-Paque density-gradient centrifugation was used to isolate PBMCs, with at least 6.5 million per sample. Trizol reagent was used to extract total RNA from the PBMCs, yielding at least 6 micrograms per sample. For every donor, an aliquot of PBMCs went through flow cytometry to measure the percentages of naive CD45RAhigh/CD27high T cells. This clonotype occurred once. Which antigen it targets is not known. Base qualities are not at hand, and no much larger clone is one base apart. One read alone provides weak support. Points the paper makes about the study in general: Because the CMV infection status of the donors was unknown, age-related changes in expanded clonotypes may potentially have been confounded. As age increased, observed TCR beta diversity per million T cells dropped in a roughly linear way, and a significant reduction was already evident by age approximately 40. Because profiling used bulk unsorted PBMCs, naive and antigen-experienced compartments could not be compared conclusively. Estimates of total diversity from one million sequenced T cells were regarded as lower bounds and underestimates. The long-lived group showed more naive CD4+ T cells, fewer expanded clones and increased TCR diversity than the aged group, suggesting age selection. The percentage of naive T cells measured by flow cytometry correlated strongly with observed TCR beta diversity.

The method was 5' RACE. For sequencing, an Illumina HiSeq 2500 was employed. A second PCR of 7 to 11 cycles was run with a J-beta primer mix and a sample-barcoded 5' primer. A unique molecular identifier was introduced onto each TCR beta cDNA molecule by a template-switch 5' adaptor carrying 12 random nucleotides. Each sample yielded at least 3 million CDR3-containing paired-end reads. The Mint cDNA synthesis kit, primed by a TRBC-specific oligonucleotide, was used to synthesize first-strand cDNA from all RNA. After uracil-DNA glycosylase treatment, a first 18-cycle PCR used universal primers M1SS and BC2_uni_R on all cDNA. On the study's bioinformatics: For normalization, 1 million high-quality reads were randomly selected from each sample, with every read carrying a distinct molecular identifier. Instead of being binned into consensus sequences, reads with shared molecular identifiers were discarded. MiTCR, with a Q25 quality threshold and the strictest error-elimination algorithm, was used for CDR3 identification, clonotype clustering and error correction. A nonparametric unseen species model with Euler transformation was used to estimate lower-bound total TCR beta diversity. Through fastp at Q25 and MiXCR, TCRdb rebuilt clones from the public reads, retaining in-frame beta chains. All rows with the same CDR3 protein become a single entry with the most common DNA and genes. The V and J calls were not made by the authors but by TCRdb's processing. Across this sample there are 550,000 to 800,000 distinct CDR3 sequences, with roughly 20% seen only once. About 3.6% of the sample is held by the ten biggest clonotypes.

V is clipped by 0 bases and J by 9 bases, and the sequence between their germline boundaries is 12 bases long. From the cysteine up to the phenylalanine, the CDR3 has a length of 14 residues. The CDR3 DNA has 42 bases and is translated from base 1. The CDR1 and CDR2 encoded by the germline V gene are LGHNA and YSLEER. This TCR was recovered from a man between 65 and 80 years old in good health. The rearrangement joined TRBV4-3 to TRBJ1-5, with the D gene not confidently named. Sequenced sample: blood. The CDR3 in this case is CASSQEEGFAPQHF. The sequence in DNA is TGCGCCAGCAGCCAAGAGGAGGGTTTTGCGCCCCAGCATTTT.